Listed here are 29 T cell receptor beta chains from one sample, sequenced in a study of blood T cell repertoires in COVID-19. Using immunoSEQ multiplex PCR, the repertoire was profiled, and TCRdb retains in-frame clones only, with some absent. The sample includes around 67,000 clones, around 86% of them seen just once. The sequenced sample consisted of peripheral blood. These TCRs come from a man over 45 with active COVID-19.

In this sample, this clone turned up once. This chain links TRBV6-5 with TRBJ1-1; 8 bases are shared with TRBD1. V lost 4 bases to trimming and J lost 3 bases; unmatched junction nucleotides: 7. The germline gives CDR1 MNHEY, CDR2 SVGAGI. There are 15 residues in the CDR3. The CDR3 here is CASSLIRGRDTEAFF. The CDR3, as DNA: TGTGCCAGCAGTTTGATCAGGGGGCGCGACACTGAAGCTTTCTTT.

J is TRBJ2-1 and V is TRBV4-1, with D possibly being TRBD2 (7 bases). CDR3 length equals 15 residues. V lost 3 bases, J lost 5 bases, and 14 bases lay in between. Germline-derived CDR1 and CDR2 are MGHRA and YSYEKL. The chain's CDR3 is CASSHGAGAHNEQFF. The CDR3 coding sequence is TGCGCCAGCAGCCACGGTGCGGGGGCTCACAATGAGCAGTTCTTC.

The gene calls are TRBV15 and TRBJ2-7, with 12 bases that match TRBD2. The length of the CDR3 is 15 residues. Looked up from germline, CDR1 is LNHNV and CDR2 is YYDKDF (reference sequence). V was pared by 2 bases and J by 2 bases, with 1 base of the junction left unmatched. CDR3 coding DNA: TGTGCCACCAGCAGACTAGCGGGAGGGCCCTACGAGCAGTACTTC. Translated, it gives CATSRLAGGPYEQYF.

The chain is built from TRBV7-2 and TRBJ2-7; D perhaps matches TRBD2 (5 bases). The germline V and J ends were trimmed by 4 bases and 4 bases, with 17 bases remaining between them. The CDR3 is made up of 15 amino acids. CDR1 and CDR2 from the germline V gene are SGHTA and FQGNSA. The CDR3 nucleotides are TGTGCCAGCAGCTCCAGAGGGTTAGGGCCGTACGAGCAGTACTTC. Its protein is CASSSRGLGPYEQYF.

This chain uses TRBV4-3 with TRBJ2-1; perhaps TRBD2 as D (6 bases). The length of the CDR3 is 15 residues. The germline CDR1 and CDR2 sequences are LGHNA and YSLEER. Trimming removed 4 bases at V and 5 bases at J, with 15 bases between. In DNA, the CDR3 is TGCGCCAGCAGCCCGAGGAGGGAGCGAGACAATGAGCAGTTCTTC. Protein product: CASSPRRERDNEQFF.

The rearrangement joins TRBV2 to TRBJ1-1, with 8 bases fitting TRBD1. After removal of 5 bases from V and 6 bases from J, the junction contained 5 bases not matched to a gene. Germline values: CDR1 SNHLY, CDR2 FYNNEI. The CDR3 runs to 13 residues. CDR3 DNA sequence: TGTGCCAGCAGTACAGGGGGTTGGGCTGAAGCTTTCTTT. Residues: CASSTGGWAEAFF.

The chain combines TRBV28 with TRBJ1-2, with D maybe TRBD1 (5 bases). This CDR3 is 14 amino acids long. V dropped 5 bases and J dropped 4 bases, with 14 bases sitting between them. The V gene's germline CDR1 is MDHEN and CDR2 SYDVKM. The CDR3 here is CASSPLGVSYGYTF. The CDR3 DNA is TGTGCCAGCAGTCCCCTAGGGGTATCCTATGGCTACACCTTC.

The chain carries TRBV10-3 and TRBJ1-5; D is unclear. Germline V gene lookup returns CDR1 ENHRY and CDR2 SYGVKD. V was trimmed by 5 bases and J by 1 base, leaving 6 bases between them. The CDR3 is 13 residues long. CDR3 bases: TGTGCCATCAGTCCTGTGAGCAATCAGCCCCAGCATTTT. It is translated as CAISPVSNQPQHF.

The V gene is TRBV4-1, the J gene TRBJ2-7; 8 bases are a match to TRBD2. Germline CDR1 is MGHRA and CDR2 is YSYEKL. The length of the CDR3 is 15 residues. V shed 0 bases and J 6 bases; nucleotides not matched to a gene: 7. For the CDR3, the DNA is TGCGCCAGCAGCCAAGAGGCGGGAGGCCCCTCCGAGCAGTACTTC. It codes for CASSQEAGGPSEQYF.

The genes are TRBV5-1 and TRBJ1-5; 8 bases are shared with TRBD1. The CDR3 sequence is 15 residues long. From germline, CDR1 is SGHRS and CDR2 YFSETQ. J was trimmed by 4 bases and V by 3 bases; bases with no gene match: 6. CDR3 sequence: CASSYGQGRNQPQHF. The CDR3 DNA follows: TGCGCCAGCAGCTACGGACAGGGTAGGAATCAGCCCCAGCATTTT.

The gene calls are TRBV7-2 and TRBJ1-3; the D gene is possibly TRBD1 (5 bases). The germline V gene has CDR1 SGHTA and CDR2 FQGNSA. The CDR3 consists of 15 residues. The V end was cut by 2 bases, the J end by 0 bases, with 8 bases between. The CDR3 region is CASSLMTASGNTIYF. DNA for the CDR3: TGTGCCAGCAGCTTAATGACAGCCTCTGGAAACACCATATATTTT.

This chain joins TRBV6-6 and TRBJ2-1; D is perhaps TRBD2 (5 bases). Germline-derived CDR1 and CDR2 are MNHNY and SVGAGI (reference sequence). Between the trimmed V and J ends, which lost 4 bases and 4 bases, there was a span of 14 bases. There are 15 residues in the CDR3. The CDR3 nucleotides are TGTGCCAGCAGTTTAGAGCAGGCGGGTTACAATGAGCAGTTCTTC. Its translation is CASSLEQAGYNEQFF.

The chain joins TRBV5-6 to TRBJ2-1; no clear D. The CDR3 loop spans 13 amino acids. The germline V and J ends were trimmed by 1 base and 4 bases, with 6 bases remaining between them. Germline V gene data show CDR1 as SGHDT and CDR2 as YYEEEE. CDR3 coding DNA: TGTGCCAGCAGCTTGCTCGTGTACAATGAGCAGTTCTTC. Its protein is CASSLLVYNEQFF.

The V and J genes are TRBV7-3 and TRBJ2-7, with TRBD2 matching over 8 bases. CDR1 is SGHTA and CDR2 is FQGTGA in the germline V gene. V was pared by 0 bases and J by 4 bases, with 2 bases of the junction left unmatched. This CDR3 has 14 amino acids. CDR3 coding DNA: TGTGCCAGCAGCTTAACGGCGGGAGGTTACGAGCAGTACTTC. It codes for CASSLTAGGYEQYF. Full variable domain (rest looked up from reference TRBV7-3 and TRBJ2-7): GAGVSQTPSNKVTEKGKYVELRCDPISGHTALYWYRQSLGQGPEFLIYFQGTGAADDSGLPNDRFFAVRPEGSVSTLKIQRTERGDSAVYLCASSLTAGGYEQYFGPGTRLTVT.

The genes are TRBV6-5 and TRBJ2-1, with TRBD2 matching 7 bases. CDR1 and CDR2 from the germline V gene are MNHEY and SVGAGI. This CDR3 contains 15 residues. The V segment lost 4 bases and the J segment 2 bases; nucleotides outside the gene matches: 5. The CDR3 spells CASSSSGTTYNEQFF. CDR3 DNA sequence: TGTGCCAGCAGTTCCAGCGGGACTACCTACAATGAGCAGTTCTTC.

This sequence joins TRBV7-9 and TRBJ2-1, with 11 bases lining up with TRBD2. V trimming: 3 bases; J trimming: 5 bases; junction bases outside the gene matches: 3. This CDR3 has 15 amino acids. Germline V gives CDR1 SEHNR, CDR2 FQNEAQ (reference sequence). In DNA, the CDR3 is TGTGCCAGCAGCTTGGGACTAGCGGAGAACAATGAGCAGTTCTTC. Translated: CASSLGLAENNEQFF.

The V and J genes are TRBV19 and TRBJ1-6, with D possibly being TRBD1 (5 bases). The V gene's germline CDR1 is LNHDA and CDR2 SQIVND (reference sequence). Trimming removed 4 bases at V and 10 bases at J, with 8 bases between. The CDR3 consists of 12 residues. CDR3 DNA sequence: TGTGCCAGTAGTACCGACAGATCACCCCTCCACTTT. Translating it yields CASSTDRSPLHF.

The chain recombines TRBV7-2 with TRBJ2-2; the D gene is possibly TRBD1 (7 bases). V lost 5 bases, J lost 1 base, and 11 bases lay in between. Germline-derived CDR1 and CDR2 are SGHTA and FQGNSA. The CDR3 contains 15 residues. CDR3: CASSRGTENTGELFF. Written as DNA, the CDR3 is TGTGCCAGCAGCCGCGGGACAGAGAACACCGGGGAGCTGTTTTTT.

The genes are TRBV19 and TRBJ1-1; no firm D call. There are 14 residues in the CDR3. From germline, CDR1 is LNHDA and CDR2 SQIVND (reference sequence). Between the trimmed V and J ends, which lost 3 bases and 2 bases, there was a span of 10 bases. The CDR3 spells CASSILAGNTEAFF. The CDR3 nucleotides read TGTGCCAGTAGTATCTTAGCCGGAAACACTGAAGCTTTCTTT.

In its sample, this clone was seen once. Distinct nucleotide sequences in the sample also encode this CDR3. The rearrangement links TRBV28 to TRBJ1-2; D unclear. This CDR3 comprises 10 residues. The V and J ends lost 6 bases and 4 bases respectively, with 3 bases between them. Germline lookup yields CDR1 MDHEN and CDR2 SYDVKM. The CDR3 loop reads CASSRYGYTF. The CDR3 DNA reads TGTGCCAGCAGCCGCTATGGCTACACCTTC.

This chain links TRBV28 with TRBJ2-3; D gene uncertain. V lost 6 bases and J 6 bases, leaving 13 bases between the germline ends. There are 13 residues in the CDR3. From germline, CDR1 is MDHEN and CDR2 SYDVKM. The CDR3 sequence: CASSLPGADTQYF. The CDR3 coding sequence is TGTGCCAGCAGCCTCCCGGGTGCGGATACGCAGTATTTT.

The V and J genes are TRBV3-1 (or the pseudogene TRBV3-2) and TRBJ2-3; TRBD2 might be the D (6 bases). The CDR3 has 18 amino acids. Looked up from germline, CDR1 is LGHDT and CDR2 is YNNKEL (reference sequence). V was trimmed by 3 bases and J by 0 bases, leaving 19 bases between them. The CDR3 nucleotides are TGTGCCAGCAGCCAGGCAACCCGTGGCGGGGCTAGCACAGATACGCAGTATTTT. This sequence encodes CASSQATRGGASTDTQYF.

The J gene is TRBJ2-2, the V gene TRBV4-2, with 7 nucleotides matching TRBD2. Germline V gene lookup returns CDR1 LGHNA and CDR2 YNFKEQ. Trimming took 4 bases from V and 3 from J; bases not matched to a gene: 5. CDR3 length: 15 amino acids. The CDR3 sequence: CASSRRERDTGELFF. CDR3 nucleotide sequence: TGTGCCAGCAGCCGGCGGGAGAGGGACACCGGGGAGCTGTTTTTT.

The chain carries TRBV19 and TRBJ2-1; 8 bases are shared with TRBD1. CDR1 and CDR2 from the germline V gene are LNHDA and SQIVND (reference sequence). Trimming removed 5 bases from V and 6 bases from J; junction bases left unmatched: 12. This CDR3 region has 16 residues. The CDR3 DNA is TGTGCCAGTAGTCCTCGACAGGGGCCGGGGTCCAATGAGCAGTTCTTC. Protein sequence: CASSPRQGPGSNEQFF.

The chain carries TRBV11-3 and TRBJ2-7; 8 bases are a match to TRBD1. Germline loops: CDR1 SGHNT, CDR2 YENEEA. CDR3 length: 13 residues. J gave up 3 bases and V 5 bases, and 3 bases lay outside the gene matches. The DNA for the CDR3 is TGTGCCAGCAGCCGGGACAGGTTCTACGAGCAGTACTTC. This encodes CASSRDRFYEQYF.

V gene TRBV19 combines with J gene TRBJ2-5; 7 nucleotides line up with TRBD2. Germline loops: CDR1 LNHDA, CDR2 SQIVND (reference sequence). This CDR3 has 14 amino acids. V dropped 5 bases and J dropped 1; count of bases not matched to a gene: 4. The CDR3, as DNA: TGTGCCAGTAGTGGGGGGACTACCCAAGAGACCCAGTACTTC. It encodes CASSGGTTQETQYF.

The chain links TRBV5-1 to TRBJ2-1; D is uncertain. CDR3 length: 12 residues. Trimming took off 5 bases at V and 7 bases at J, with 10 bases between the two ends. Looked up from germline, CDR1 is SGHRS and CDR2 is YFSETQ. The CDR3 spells CASSPNSNEQFF. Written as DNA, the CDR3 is TGCGCCAGCAGTCCCAATAGTAATGAGCAGTTCTTC.

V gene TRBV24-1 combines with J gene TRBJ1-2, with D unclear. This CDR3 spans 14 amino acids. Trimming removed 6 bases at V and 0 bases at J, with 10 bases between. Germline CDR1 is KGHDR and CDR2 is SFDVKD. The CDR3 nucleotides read TGTGCCACCAGTTCAGAGACTTCTAACTATGGCTACACCTTC. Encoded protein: CATSSETSNYGYTF.

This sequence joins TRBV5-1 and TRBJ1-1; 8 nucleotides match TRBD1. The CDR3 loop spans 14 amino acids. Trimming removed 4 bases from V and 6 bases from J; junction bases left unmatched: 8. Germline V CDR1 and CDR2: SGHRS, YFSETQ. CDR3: CASSIRTGGAEAFF. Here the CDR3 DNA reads TGCGCCAGCAGCATACGAACAGGGGGAGCTGAAGCTTTCTTT.